Listed below are T cell receptor beta chains from one sample, sequenced in a study of radiotherapy plus CTLA-4 blockade in lung cancer. Generated by immunoSEQ multiplex PCR, the TCRdb table keeps only in-frame clones and is missing some. This sample carries 45,000 or so clones, roughly 88% of them seen once, and the ten largest clones take 7.8%. This specimen was peripheral blood, taken from a patient treated with radiotherapy plus ipilimumab. These receptors all come from a human donor with non-small cell lung cancer whose response to radiotherapy plus ipilimumab could not be evaluated. Both conserved end residues are part of each CDR3.

j_call v_call cdr3_aa
TRBJ1-1 TRBV7-9 CASSLVTGVLNTEAFF
TRBJ2-3 TRBV9 CASSGGTAGTDTQYF
TRBJ2-3 TRBV19 CASSRTSGGGDTQYF
TRBJ2-1 TRBV5-8 CASSQDVGATYNEQFF
TRBJ2-5 TRBV6-1 CASRTGSGGPQYF
TRBJ1-1 TRBV7-9 CASSSGQGARTEAFF
TRBJ1-6 TRBV19 CASSIEESYNSPLHF
TRBJ1-2 TRBV28 CASSLYNHIRGNTF
TRBJ2-1 TRBV5-4 CASSLGRAGGLYNEQFF
TRBJ2-1 TRBV7-8 CASSSPGIYYNEQFF
TRBJ2-7 TRBV28 CASSLHPSGNYEQYF
TRBJ2-1 TRBV20-1 CSATDNEQFF
TRBJ1-4 TRBV28 CASSPGQSNEKLFF
TRBJ2-1 TRBV5-1 CASSPFLGGGAGNEQFF
TRBJ2-1 TRBV7-2 CASSLRPVQQAGFYNEQFF